A selection of T cell receptor beta chains follows, all from one sample in a study of blood T cell repertoires in COVID-19. The repertoire was sequenced with immunoSEQ multiplex PCR; TCRdb's copy has only in-frame clones and lacks some. The sample gives around 300,000 clones, around four fifths of which show up once; 2.5% to 3.5% is in the top ten. Sequenced input: peripheral blood. Every receptor here comes from a man aged 25-45 years with active or convalescent COVID-19. The CDR3 runs from the conserved cysteine through the conserved F or W. A D gene is named only where the DNA matches it firmly. Clone size appears in some rows only: once, few, many, or a class for an expanded clone.

size	J	V	D	CDR3	DNA
.	TRBJ2-1	TRBV24-1	TRBD2	CATSDLGRGTGNEQFF	TGTGCCACCAGTGATTTGGGGCGGGGGACGGGGAATGAGCAGTTCTTC
.	TRBJ2-5	TRBV27	TRBD2	CASSLGSGGQETQYF	TGTGCCAGCAGTTTGGGGTCGGGGGGTCAAGAGACCCAGTACTTC
.	TRBJ2-1	TRBV24-1	TRBD2	CATSDPAGGVYNEQFF	TGTGCCACCAGTGACCCAGCGGGAGGGGTTTACAATGAGCAGTTCTTC
.	TRBJ2-1	TRBV7-9	TRBD2	CASSLSTSGGQHNEQFF	TGTGCCAGCAGCTTAAGTACTAGCGGGGGCCAACACAATGAGCAGTTCTTC
.	TRBJ2-7	TRBV7-2	TRBD2	CASRQLAGVSYEQYF	TGTGCCAGCAGGCAACTAGCGGGGGTCAGCTACGAGCAGTACTTC
.	TRBJ2-7	TRBV7-2	TRBD1	CASTPSPRQGAHEQYF	TGTGCCAGCACCCCTTCACCTCGACAGGGGGCCCACGAGCAGTACTTC
.	TRBJ1-1	TRBV6-6	.	CASSYSPRGAEAFF	TGTGCCAGCAGTTACTCGCCCAGGGGCGCTGAAGCTTTCTTT
.	TRBJ2-7	TRBV4-1	.	CASSQDPGGFYEQYF	TGCGCCAGCAGCCAAGACCCAGGAGGGTTCTACGAGCAGTACTTC
.	TRBJ2-4	TRBV19	.	CASSARRVAIQYF	TGTGCCAGTAGTGCCCGACGGGTGGCCATTCAGTACTTC
.	TRBJ2-1	TRBV10-3	.	CAISEEASDEQFF	TGTGCCATCAGTGAGGAAGCAAGTGATGAGCAGTTCTTC
.	TRBJ1-2	TRBV30	.	CAWSVTRNYGYTF	TGTGCCTGGAGTGTCACAAGAAACTATGGCTACACCTTC
.	TRBJ2-7	TRBV5-1	TRBD2	CASSTTSGGARLYEQYF	TGCGCCAGCAGTACGACTAGCGGGGGGGCCCGGTTGTACGAGCAGTACTTC
few	TRBJ1-1	TRBV28	.	CASSLVTNMNTEAFF	TGTGCCAGCAGTTTGGTGACAAACATGAACACTGAAGCTTTCTTT
.	TRBJ2-1	TRBV10-3	TRBD2	CAISESLGLALNEQFF	TGTGCCATCAGTGAGTCGCTGGGACTAGCGCTCAATGAGCAGTTCTTC
.	TRBJ1-1	TRBV4-1	.	CASSPRSGANTEAFF	TGCGCCAGCAGCCCGCGCAGCGGGGCGAACACTGAAGCTTTCTTT
few	TRBJ2-1	TRBV4-2	TRBD1	CASSQTVGTGYDNEQFF	TGTGCCAGCAGCCAAACAGTCGGGACAGGCTACGACAATGAGCAGTTCTTC
.	TRBJ1-1	TRBV15	.	CATSNGGTANTEAFF	TGTGCCACCAGCAACGGGGGGACGGCGAACACTGAAGCTTTCTTT
.	TRBJ2-3	TRBV6-1	.	CASSEQGSDTQYF	TGTGCCAGCAGTGAGCAGGGGTCAGATACGCAGTATTTT
.	TRBJ2-3	TRBV28	TRBD2	CASSLWARGSQTDTQYF	TGTGCCAGCAGCCTGTGGGCGCGGGGGTCCCAGACAGATACGCAGTATTTT
.	TRBJ1-1	TRBV5-1	.	CASSLTGTSTEAFF	TGCGCCAGCAGCTTGACAGGGACGAGCACTGAAGCTTTCTTT
.	TRBJ2-7	TRBV28	TRBD2	CASTPSAGGYEQYF	TGTGCCAGCACCCCAAGTGCGGGGGGGTACGAGCAGTACTTC
.	TRBJ2-3	TRBV12-5	.	CARQQGQADTQYF	TGTGCTAGACAACAGGGACAAGCGGATACGCAGTATTTT
.	TRBJ2-7	TRBV6-6	.	CASSYETHYGQYF	TGTGCCAGCAGTTACGAGACCCACTACGGGCAGTACTTC
.	TRBJ2-1	TRBV18	.	CASSPPLAPIYNEQFF	TGTGCCAGCTCACCACCACTAGCACCGATCTACAATGAGCAGTTCTTC
.	TRBJ1-2	TRBV2	TRBD1	CASSELNRGSSGYTF	TGTGCCAGCAGTGAGCTGAACAGGGGGTCTTCCGGCTACACCTTC
.	TRBJ2-7	TRBV6-5	.	CASSRNRESYEQYF	TGTGCCAGCAGCCGAAATCGGGAATCCTACGAGCAGTACTTC
.	TRBJ1-6	TRBV9	TRBD1	CASSTRGDRENSPLHF	TGTGCCAGCAGCACCCGGGGGGACAGGGAGAATTCACCCCTCCACTTT
.	TRBJ2-2	TRBV3-1/TRBV3-2	.	CASSPSGLNTGELFF	TGTGCCAGCAGCCCTAGTGGACTTAACACCGGGGAGCTGTTTTTT
.	TRBJ1-4	TRBV5-4	TRBD1	CASSPWGIRQGPEKLFF	TGTGCCAGCAGCCCCTGGGGGATCAGACAGGGCCCTGAAAAACTGTTTTTT
few	TRBJ1-3	TRBV19	.	CASTDFRRGRHTIYF	TGTGCCAGTACCGACTTTAGGCGTGGCCGCCACACCATATATTTT
.	TRBJ1-1	TRBV25-1	TRBD1	CASSELARGQLYLEAFF	TGTGCCAGCAGTGAATTGGCCAGGGGGCAATTGTACCTTGAAGCTTTCTTT
.	TRBJ2-3	TRBV28	TRBD2	CASSPTTLAGTDTQYF	TGTGCCAGCAGTCCCACTACACTAGCGGGAACAGATACGCAGTATTTT
few	TRBJ2-1	TRBV6-5	.	CASSLGGDNEQFF	TGTGCCAGCAGTTTAGGCGGGGACAATGAGCAGTTCTTC
few	TRBJ2-7	TRBV27	TRBD1	CASSLSTGGSRYEQYF	TGTGCCAGCAGTTTATCTACAGGGGGATCGAGATACGAGCAGTACTTC
.	TRBJ1-6	TRBV30	.	CAWSVGSVNSPLHF	TGTGCCTGGAGTGTAGGGAGTGTAAATTCACCCCTCCACTTT
.	TRBJ1-2	TRBV2	.	CASSEALGYGYTF	TGTGCCAGCAGTGAAGCCCTAGGATACGGCTACACCTTC
few	TRBJ2-7	TRBV29-1	.	CSVPFNGGEQYF	TGCAGCGTTCCTTTCAACGGTGGTGAGCAGTACTTC
.	TRBJ2-7	TRBV28	.	CASSLTVRTQYF	TGTGCCAGCAGTTTGACAGTCCGGACGCAGTACTTC
.	TRBJ2-5	TRBV7-3	.	CASSSSPQETQYF	TGTGCCAGCAGCTCCTCTCCCCAAGAGACCCAGTACTTC
.	TRBJ2-2	TRBV24-1	.	CATNSGLNTGELFF	TGTGCCACCAATTCGGGACTCAACACCGGGGAGCTGTTTTTT
.	TRBJ2-2	TRBV7-2	.	CASSPWSGVITGELFF	TGTGCCAGCAGCCCTTGGTCAGGCGTTATCACCGGGGAGCTGTTTTTT
.	TRBJ2-3	TRBV3-1/TRBV3-2	.	CASSPLEGDTQYF	TGTGCCAGCAGCCCCCTTGAGGGAGATACGCAGTATTTT
.	TRBJ2-7	TRBV4-3	.	CASSQDAGRLSYEQYF	TGCGCCAGCAGCCAAGATGCGGGGCGTTTATCCTACGAGCAGTACTTC
.	TRBJ1-3	TRBV11-3	.	CASSSANGMLSGNTIYF	TGTGCCAGCAGCTCCGCTAACGGGATGCTCTCTGGAAACACCATATATTTT
.	TRBJ2-5	TRBV6-5	TRBD2	CASRARGSRETQYF	TGTGCCAGCAGGGCACGCGGGAGTCGAGAGACCCAGTACTTC
.	TRBJ2-5	TRBV14	TRBD2	CASSLLRERDVRETQYF	TGTGCCAGCAGCCTCCTCCGTGAGCGGGACGTAAGAGAGACCCAGTACTTC
.	TRBJ1-5	TRBV19	.	CASTQPGQQPQHF	TGTGCCAGTACCCAGCCGGGACAACAGCCCCAGCATTTT
.	TRBJ1-5	TRBV4-1	.	CASSQEPSGYSNQPQHF	TGCGCCAGCAGCCAAGAACCCTCAGGGTATAGCAATCAGCCCCAGCATTTT
.	TRBJ2-5	TRBV4-2	TRBD2	CASSPALAGASETQYF	TGTGCCAGCAGCCCCGCCCTAGCGGGAGCTTCTGAGACCCAGTACTTC
.	TRBJ1-5	TRBV30	TRBD1	CAWNLRTGTDSNQPQHF	TGTGCCTGGAATTTGAGGACAGGGACCGATAGCAATCAGCCCCAGCATTTT
few	TRBJ1-3	TRBV7-2	.	CASRPAGGSVDTIYF	TGTGCCAGCAGACCGGCCGGGGGTAGCGTTGACACCATATATTTT
.	TRBJ2-3	TRBV6-5	.	CASRRGASTDTQYF	TGTGCCAGCCGGCGGGGAGCCAGCACAGATACGCAGTATTTT
.	TRBJ2-1	TRBV7-2	.	CASSLGLAAEQFF	TGTGCCAGCAGCTTAGGCCTAGCAGCTGAGCAGTTCTTC
.	TRBJ1-2	TRBV2	.	CASSPDRPNYGYTF	TGTGCCAGCAGTCCAGACAGGCCTAACTATGGCTACACCTTC
.	TRBJ2-3	TRBV6-5	.	CASSFSIAALQHTQYF	TGTGCCAGCAGTTTTTCCATAGCGGCCCTTCAGCATACGCAGTATTTT
.	TRBJ1-5	TRBV6-2/TRBV6-3	TRBD1	CASSSQGNNQPQHF	TGTGCCAGCAGCTCACAGGGGAACAATCAGCCCCAGCATTTT
.	TRBJ1-1	TRBV2	.	CASSPARVNTEAFF	TGTGCCAGCAGTCCCGCCCGAGTGAACACTGAAGCTTTCTTT
.	TRBJ2-3	TRBV7-9	.	CASTDGRPTDTQYF	TGTGCCAGCACGGACGGCAGGCCCACAGATACGCAGTATTTT